Sequencing of this T cell receptor beta chain was carried out in a study of cytomegalovirus exposure and HLA in healthy donors. V dropped 6 bases and J dropped 4; count of bases not matched to a gene: 3. The CDR3 is 13 amino acids. Germline V gives CDR1 WSHSY, CDR2 SAAADI. A multiplex PCR was run with 60 Vbeta primers and 13 Jbeta primers. Repertoires were generated with immunoSEQ multiplex PCR, while TCRdb's copy carries only in-frame clones and drops some. The sample has 130,000 or so clones, 66% seen once; the top ten hold 1.5%. V usage is TRBV10-2 and J usage is TRBJ1-1; 9 bases align to TRBD1. The specimen was PBMCs. The sequence derives from a man between 18 and 35 years old in good health and CMV-seronegative. CDR3 sequence (DNA): TGCGCCAGCAGCAGGGACAGGGTCACTGAAGCTTTCTTT. It is translated as CASSRDRVTEAFF.